This T cell receptor beta chain was captured by sequencing in a study of shared clonotypes between healthy human individuals. On this clone: Its cognate antigen is unknown. The same CDR3 also results from other DNA sequences found in this sample.

Germline V gives CDR1 SEHNR, CDR2 FQNEAQ (reference sequence). Trimming took 0 bases from V and 6 from J, leaving 11 bases between them. The CDR3 covers 14 residues. Overall study results and limits: It was expected that sequencing depth would affect clonotype sharing among donors.

There were no recent acute infections or vaccinations among the donors, who were healthy HIV-negative adults. Loaded into unsorted PBMC replicate PCRs was around 330 ng DNA, some 27,000 T cell genomes. The sequenced material, unsorted PBMC DNA, was run on ten immunoSEQ deep assay plates. Using immunoSEQ multiplex PCR, the repertoire was profiled, and TCRdb retains in-frame clones only, with some absent. The sample yields around 500,000 clones, 70% to 80% seen once. The sequence derives from a woman aged 40 to 55 in good health. Some clones in this sample may be carry-over from other donors' samples. The chain carries TRBV7-9 and TRBJ1-2; D unresolved. Sequenced input: PBMCs. CDR3 loop: CASSLAGAGDGYTF. The DNA for the CDR3 is TGTGCCAGCAGCTTAGCCGGAGCTGGTGATGGCTACACCTTC.